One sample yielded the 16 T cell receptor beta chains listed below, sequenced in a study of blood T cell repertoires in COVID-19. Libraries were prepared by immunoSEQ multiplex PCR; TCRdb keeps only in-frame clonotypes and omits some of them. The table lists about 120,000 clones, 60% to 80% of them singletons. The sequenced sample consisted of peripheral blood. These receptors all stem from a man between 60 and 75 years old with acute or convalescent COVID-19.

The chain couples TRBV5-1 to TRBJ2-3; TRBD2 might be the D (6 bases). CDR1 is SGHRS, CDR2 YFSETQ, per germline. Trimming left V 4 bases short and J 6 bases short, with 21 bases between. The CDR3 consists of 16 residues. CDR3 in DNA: TGCGCCAGCAGCGAGATCCCGGGACTCCCTGGGGATACGCAGTATTTT. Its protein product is CASSEIPGLPGDTQYF.

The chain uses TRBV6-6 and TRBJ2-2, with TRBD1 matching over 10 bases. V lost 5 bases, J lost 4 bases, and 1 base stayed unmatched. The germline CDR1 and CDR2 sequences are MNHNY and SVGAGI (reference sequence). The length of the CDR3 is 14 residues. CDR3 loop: CASSGQGGTGELFF. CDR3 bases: TGTGCCAGCAGTGGACAGGGGGGCACCGGGGAGCTGTTTTTT.

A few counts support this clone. The CDR3 protein is CAWRIDYNSPLHF. DNA for the CDR3: TGTGCCTGGAGGATAGATTATAATTCACCCCTCCACTTT. This chain joins TRBV30 and TRBJ1-6; D unresolved. Trimming took off 3 bases at V and 4 bases at J, with 7 bases between the two ends. CDR1 is GTSNPN, CDR2 SVGIG, per germline (reference sequence). The CDR3 is 13 residues long.

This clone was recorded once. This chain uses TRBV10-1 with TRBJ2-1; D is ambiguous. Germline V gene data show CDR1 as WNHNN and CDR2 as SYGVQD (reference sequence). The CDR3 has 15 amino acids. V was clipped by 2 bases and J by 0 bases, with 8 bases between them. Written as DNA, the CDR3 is TGCGCCAGCAGTGAGGGGCAAAACTCCTACAATGAGCAGTTCTTC. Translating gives CASSEGQNSYNEQFF.

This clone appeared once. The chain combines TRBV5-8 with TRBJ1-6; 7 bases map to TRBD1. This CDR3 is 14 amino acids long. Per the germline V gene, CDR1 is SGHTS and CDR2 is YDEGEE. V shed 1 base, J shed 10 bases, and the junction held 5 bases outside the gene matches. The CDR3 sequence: CASSLSGGSSPLHF. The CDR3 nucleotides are TGTGCCAGCAGCTTGTCAGGGGGAAGCTCACCCCTCCACTTT.

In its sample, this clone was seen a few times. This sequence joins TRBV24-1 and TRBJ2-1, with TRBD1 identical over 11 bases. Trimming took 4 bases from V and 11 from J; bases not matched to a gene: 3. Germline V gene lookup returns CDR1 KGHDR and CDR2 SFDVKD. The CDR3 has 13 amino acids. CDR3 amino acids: CATSERDRGKQFF. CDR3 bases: TGTGCCACCAGTGAACGGGACAGGGGGAAGCAGTTCTTC.

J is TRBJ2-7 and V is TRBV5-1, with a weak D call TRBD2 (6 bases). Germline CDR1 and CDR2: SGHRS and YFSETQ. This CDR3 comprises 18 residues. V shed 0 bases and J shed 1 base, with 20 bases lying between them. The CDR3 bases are TGCGCCAGCAGCTTGGTAGGTCGGCTAGCGCATTTTTCCTACGAGCAGTACTTC. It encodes CASSLVGRLAHFSYEQYF.

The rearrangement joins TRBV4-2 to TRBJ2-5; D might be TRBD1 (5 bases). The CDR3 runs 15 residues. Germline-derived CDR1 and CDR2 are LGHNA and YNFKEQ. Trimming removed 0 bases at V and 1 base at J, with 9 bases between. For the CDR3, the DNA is TGTGCCAGCAGCCAAGATTCAGGGCCCCAAGAGACCCAGTACTTC. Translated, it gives CASSQDSGPQETQYF.

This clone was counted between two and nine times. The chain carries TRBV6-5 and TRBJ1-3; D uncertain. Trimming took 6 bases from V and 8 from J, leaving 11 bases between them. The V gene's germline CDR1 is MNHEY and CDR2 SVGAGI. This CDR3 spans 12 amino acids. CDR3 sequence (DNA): TGTGCCAGCAGGGGAGCCATCGACACCATATATTTT. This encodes CASRGAIDTIYF.

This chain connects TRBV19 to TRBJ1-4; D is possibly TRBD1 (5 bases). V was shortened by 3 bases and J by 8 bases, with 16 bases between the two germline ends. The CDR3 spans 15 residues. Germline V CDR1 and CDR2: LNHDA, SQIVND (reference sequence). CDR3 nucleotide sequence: TGTGCCAGTAGTATTGCTTCGGGGGGATCGGAAAAACTGTTTTTT. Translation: CASSIASGGSEKLFF.

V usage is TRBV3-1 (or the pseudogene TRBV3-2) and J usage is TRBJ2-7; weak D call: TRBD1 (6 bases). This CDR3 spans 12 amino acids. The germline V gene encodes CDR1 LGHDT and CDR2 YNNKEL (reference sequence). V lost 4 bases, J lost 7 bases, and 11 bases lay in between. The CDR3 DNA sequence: TGTGCCAGCAGCCTCGAAAGGGGGGAGCAGTACTTC. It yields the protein CASSLERGEQYF.

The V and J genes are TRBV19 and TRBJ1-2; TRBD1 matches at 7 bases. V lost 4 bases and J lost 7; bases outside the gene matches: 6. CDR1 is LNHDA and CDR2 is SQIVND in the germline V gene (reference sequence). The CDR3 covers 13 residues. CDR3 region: CASSTTGVGGYTF. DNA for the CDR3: TGTGCCAGTAGTACTACAGGGGTCGGTGGCTACACCTTC.

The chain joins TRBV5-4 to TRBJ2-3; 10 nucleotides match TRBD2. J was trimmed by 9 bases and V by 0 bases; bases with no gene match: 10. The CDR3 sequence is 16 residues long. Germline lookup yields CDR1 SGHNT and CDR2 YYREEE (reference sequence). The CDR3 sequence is CASSLAGSGRTGTQYF. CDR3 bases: TGTGCCAGCAGCTTGGCGGGTAGCGGGAGGACAGGGACGCAGTATTTT.

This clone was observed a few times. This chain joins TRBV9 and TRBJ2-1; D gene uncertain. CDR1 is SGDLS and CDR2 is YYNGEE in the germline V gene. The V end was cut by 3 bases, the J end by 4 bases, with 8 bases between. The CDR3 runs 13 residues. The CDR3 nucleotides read TGTGCCAGCAGCGAGAGGTATTACAATGAGCAGTTCTTC. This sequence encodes CASSERYYNEQFF.

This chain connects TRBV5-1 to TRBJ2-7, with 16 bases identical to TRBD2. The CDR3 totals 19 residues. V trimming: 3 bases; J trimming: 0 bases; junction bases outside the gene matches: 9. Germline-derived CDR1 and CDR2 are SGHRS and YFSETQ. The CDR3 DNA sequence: TGCGCCAGCAGCTCGGGGGGACTAGCGGGAGGGGTAAGCTCCTACGAGCAGTACTTC. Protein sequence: CASSSGGLAGGVSSYEQYF.

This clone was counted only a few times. CDR3 in DNA: TGTGCCAGCAGCAACAGGGTCGAGCAGTACTTC. The encoded protein is CASSNRVEQYF. The chain links TRBV6-5 to TRBJ2-7; perhaps TRBD1 as D (6 bases). Germline CDR1 and CDR2: MNHEY and SVGAGI. CDR3 length: 11 residues. Deletions cut 6 bases from V and 6 bases from J, with 9 bases between.